Below, 5 T cell receptor beta chains from the same sample are listed, as sequenced in a study of blood T cell repertoires in COVID-19. The repertoire was sequenced with immunoSEQ multiplex PCR; TCRdb's copy has only in-frame clones and lacks some. The table has 300,000 to 350,000 clones, roughly 87% seen once. Sequencing was performed on peripheral blood. These receptor sequences come from a man aged 18 to 30 with active or convalescent COVID-19.

The genes are TRBV5-1 and TRBJ2-5, with 10 bases aligning to TRBD2. V was pared by 1 base and J by 1 base, with 4 bases of the junction left unmatched. Germline assignment: CDR1 SGHRS and CDR2 YFSETQ. CDR3 size: 16 residues. The CDR3 spells CASSLWLAGAQETQYF. The CDR3 DNA reads TGCGCCAGCAGCTTGTGGCTAGCGGGGGCCCAAGAGACCCAGTACTTC.

This sequence joins TRBV10-3 and TRBJ2-7; 13 bases match TRBD2. The CDR3 extends over 16 amino acids. Germline V gene sequence: CDR1 ENHRY, CDR2 SYGVKD. With V trimmed by 5 bases and J by 4 bases, 8 bases remained unmatched. CDR3 protein: CAISNTPTSGRYEQYF. CDR3 nucleotide sequence: TGTGCCATCAGTAATACCCCGACTAGCGGGAGGTACGAGCAGTACTTC.

V usage is TRBV4-3 and J usage is TRBJ1-4; 8 bases are a match to TRBD1. The V gene end was trimmed by 3 bases and the J gene end by 6 bases; junction bases not matched to a gene: 9. The CDR3 is 16 residues long. Germline CDR1 is LGHNA and CDR2 is YSLEER. The CDR3 loop reads CASSQGVGTGDEKLFF. The CDR3 region has the DNA TGCGCCAGCAGCCAGGGTGTTGGGACAGGCGATGAAAAACTGTTTTTT.

The V and J genes are TRBV7-8 and TRBJ1-2; tentatively, D is TRBD1 (6 bases). Germline values: CDR1 SGHVS, CDR2 FQNEAQ. The V end was cut by 5 bases, the J end by 6 bases, with 22 bases between. There are 16 residues in the CDR3. This chain's CDR3 is CASSLVLGGPMNGYTF. CDR3 DNA: TGTGCCAGCAGCCTCGTCCTAGGGGGTCCCATGAATGGCTACACCTTC. Full variable domain (missing parts from reference TRBV7-8 and TRBJ1-2): GAGVSQSPRYKVAKRGQDVALRCDPISGHVSLFWYQQALGQGPEFLTYFQNEAQLDKSGLPSDRFFAERPEGSVSTLKIQRTQQEDSAVYLCASSLVLGGPMNGYTFGSGTRLTVV.

As to this clone: The junction shows a germline mismatch at one end, possibly a read error. The V gene is TRBV4-2, the J gene TRBJ2-3; 13 bases match TRBD2. Per germline, CDR1 LGHNA and CDR2 YNFKEQ. CDR3 length equals 16 residues. The CDR3 loop is CASSQGLAGVIDTQYF. For the CDR3, the DNA is TGTGCCAGCAGTCAAGGACTAGCGGGAGTAATAGATACGCAGTATTTT.